The rows below give T cell receptor beta chains drawn from one sample of a study of shared clonotypes between healthy human individuals. Sequencing used immunoSEQ multiplex PCR; TCRdb keeps in-frame clones, though not all of them. This sample has around 340,000 clones, with roughly 80% found just once. The sequenced sample was memory CD4+ T cells sorted from blood. All receptors come from a man aged 25-45 years in good health. CDR3s include the opening cysteine and the closing phenylalanine or tryptophan. A D gene is named only where the DNA matches it firmly. Only part of the rows carry a size: once, few, many, or a class if the clone is expanded.

- - TRBJ1-1 TRBV28 CASSFPRGGRTEAFF TGTGCCAGCAGTTTCCCACGGGGTGGCAGGACTGAAGCTTTCTTT
- - TRBJ2-7 TRBV7-2 CASSPGLGDYEQYF TGTGCCAGCAGCCCCGGCCTAGGGGACTACGAGCAGTACTTC
- - TRBJ1-1 TRBV6-1 CASSVRVFRGEAFF TGTGCCAGCAGTGTGAGGGTGTTCAGGGGTGAAGCTTTCTTT
many TRBD1 TRBJ1-1 TRBV23-1 CASLVPWGQGESFF TGCGCCAGCCTCGTCCCCTGGGGGCAGGGGGAATCTTTCTTT
- TRBD1 TRBJ1-4 TRBV6-5 CASRQGEKLFF TGTGCCAGCAGACAGGGGGAAAAACTGTTTTTT
many - TRBJ1-5 TRBV30 CAWSVGTYGDQPQHF TGTGCCTGGAGCGTGGGGACCTACGGGGATCAGCCCCAGCATTTT
- - TRBJ2-5 TRBV28 CASSLPGYQETQYF TGTGCCAGCAGTTTACCAGGGTACCAAGAGACCCAGTACTTC
- - TRBJ1-5 TRBV5-4 CASSWGGSASNQPQHF TGTGCCAGCAGCTGGGGGGGTTCGGCAAGCAATCAGCCCCAGCATTTT
few TRBD2 TRBJ2-2 TRBV5-4 CASSLAGGVTGELFF TGTGCCAGCAGCTTGGCGGGAGGGGTCACCGGGGAGCTGTTTTTT
- TRBD1 TRBJ1-5 TRBV5-5 CASGATGTKLQPQHF TGTGCCAGTGGGGCGACAGGGACGAAACTGCAACCCCAGCATTTT
- TRBD1 TRBJ1-2 TRBV5-4 CASSREDRGAYGYTF TGTGCCAGCAGCCGAGAGGACAGGGGAGCCTATGGCTACACCTTC
- - TRBJ1-5 TRBV28 CASSLRGGGQPQHF TGTGCCAGCAGTTTGCGGGGGGGTGGTCAGCCCCAGCATTTT
- TRBD2 TRBJ2-2 TRBV5-1 CASSFTSGRTNTGELFF TGCGCCAGCAGCTTCACTAGCGGGAGAACGAACACCGGGGAGCTGTTTTTT
- - TRBJ2-3 TRBV6-1 CASSDTGYTDTQYF TGTGCCAGCAGTGATACCGGGTACACAGATACGCAGTATTTT
- - TRBJ2-5 TRBV11-3 CASSPSGRQETQYF TGTGCCAGCAGCCCGTCGGGGCGCCAAGAGACCCAGTACTTC
- TRBD1 TRBJ2-7 TRBV2 CASSERTGADEQYF TGTGCCAGCAGTGAAAGGACAGGGGCAGACGAGCAGTACTTC
- TRBD2 TRBJ2-7 TRBV28 CASSRGLAGYSYEQYF TGTGCCAGCAGTAGGGGACTAGCGGGATACTCCTACGAGCAGTACTTC
- TRBD1 TRBJ2-5 TRBV28 CASSPLGQGRVETQYF TGTGCCAGCAGTCCCTTGGGACAGGGTAGAGTAGAGACCCAGTACTTC
- TRBD1 TRBJ1-5 TRBV27 CASSPGTVIKPQHF TGTGCCAGCAGTCCCGGGACAGTCATAAAGCCCCAGCATTTT
- - TRBJ2-1 TRBV25-1 CASREPGGDSYNEQFF TGTGCCAGCAGAGAACCAGGGGGGGACAGCTACAATGAGCAGTTCTTC
- TRBD1 TRBJ2-1 TRBV27 CASRGGTGVANEQFF TGTGCCAGCAGGGGTGGGACAGGGGTTGCCAATGAGCAGTTCTTC
few - TRBJ2-7 TRBV2 CASSEGLDYEQYF TGTGCCAGCAGTGAAGGACTGGACTACGAGCAGTACTTC
- - TRBJ2-3 TRBV30 CAGFAGAGEADTQYF TGTGCCGGCTTTGCAGGGGCAGGGGAGGCAGATACGCAGTATTTT
- - TRBJ1-5 TRBV10-3 CAISESLGLMPSNQPQHF TGTGCCATCAGTGAGTCGTTAGGGCTTATGCCGAGCAATCAGCCCCAGCATTTT
- TRBD1 TRBJ2-2 TRBV7-9 CASSSGFGQGSAGELFF TGTGCCAGCAGCTCAGGCTTCGGACAGGGATCCGCCGGGGAGCTGTTTTTT
many - TRBJ1-3 TRBV2 CASSGTRSTIYF TGTGCCAGCAGTGGAACACGCAGCACCATATATTTT
- - TRBJ2-7 TRBV11-2 CASSPAGFLSYEQYF TGTGCCAGCAGCCCTGCGGGCTTCTTAAGCTACGAGCAGTACTTC
- - TRBJ1-5 TRBV29-1 CSVGGSNQPQHF TGCAGCGTTGGAGGGTCCAATCAGCCCCAGCATTTT
few - TRBJ2-2 TRBV27 CASSWNTGELFF TGTGCCAGCAGTTGGAACACCGGGGAGCTGTTTTTT
- - TRBJ1-5 TRBV28 CASSLTGSNNQPQHF TGTGCCAGCAGTTTAACAGGGTCCAACAATCAGCCCCAGCATTTT
- - TRBJ2-7 TRBV18 CASSPTVDYEQYF TGTGCCAGCTCACCAACCGTCGACTACGAGCAGTACTTC
- TRBD1 TRBJ2-7 TRBV28 CASRGQGFDEQYF TGTGCCAGCAGAGGACAGGGATTCGACGAGCAGTACTTC
- - TRBJ2-1 TRBV18 CASSPSVSILSYNEQFF TGTGCCAGCTCACCTTCCGTTTCTATCCTCTCCTACAATGAGCAGTTCTTC
- - TRBJ1-1 TRBV7-9 CASSLYTEAFF TGTGCCAGCAGCTTATACACTGAAGCTTTCTTT
many - TRBJ2-7 TRBV2 CASSLTDNLYEQYF TGTGCCAGCAGTTTGACAGATAACCTCTACGAGCAGTACTTC
- - TRBJ2-1 TRBV28 CATQPAGGAEGTEQFF TGTGCCACCCAACCGGCCGGCGGGGCCGAGGGCACTGAGCAGTTCTTC
- TRBD1 TRBJ2-5 TRBV18 CASSPTRTGGIGETQYF TGTGCCAGCTCACCTACACGGACAGGGGGCATCGGGGAGACCCAGTACTTC
- - TRBJ1-5 TRBV28 CATGLKGQPQHF TGTGCCACCGGTCTCAAAGGTCAGCCCCAGCATTTT
- TRBD2 TRBJ2-2 TRBV2 CASSRDYHTGELFF TGTGCCAGCAGTAGGGACTACCACACCGGGGAGCTGTTTTTT
- - TRBJ1-2 TRBV14 CASSQVRGSFHGYTF TGTGCCAGCAGCCAAGTAAGGGGCAGCTTCCATGGCTACACCTTC
- - TRBJ1-3 TRBV19 CASSPLGGSGNTIYF TGTGCCAGTAGTCCACTGGGGGGCTCTGGAAACACCATATATTTT
few - TRBJ2-1 TRBV2 CASRTSGSGRYNEQFF TGTGCCAGCAGGACGTCGGGGAGCGGTCGGTACAATGAGCAGTTCTTC
few - TRBJ1-4 TRBV19 CASSVGAVTNEKLFF TGTGCCAGTAGTGTGGGGGCTGTAACTAATGAAAAACTGTTTTTT
- - TRBJ2-7 TRBV5-4 CASSPGNSYEQYF TGTGCCAGCAGCCCCGGGAACTCCTACGAGCAGTACTTC
- - TRBJ2-7 TRBV27 CASSPNHSYEQYF TGTGCCAGCAGTCCCAACCACTCCTACGAGCAGTACTTC
- - TRBJ1-2 TRBV7-6 CASSLVGDGYTF TGTGCCAGCAGCTTAGTAGGGGATGGCTACACCTTC
- - TRBJ2-2 TRBV11-2 CATSPRGFRGELFF TGTGCCACCAGCCCTAGGGGCTTTCGCGGGGAGCTGTTTTTT
- - TRBJ2-7 TRBV15 CATSRPGYEQYF TGTGCCACCAGCAGGCCCGGGTACGAGCAGTACTTC
- - TRBJ2-3 TRBV5-6 CASSLGSGSITDTQYF TGTGCCAGCAGCTTGGGGTCGGGATCTATCACAGATACGCAGTATTTT